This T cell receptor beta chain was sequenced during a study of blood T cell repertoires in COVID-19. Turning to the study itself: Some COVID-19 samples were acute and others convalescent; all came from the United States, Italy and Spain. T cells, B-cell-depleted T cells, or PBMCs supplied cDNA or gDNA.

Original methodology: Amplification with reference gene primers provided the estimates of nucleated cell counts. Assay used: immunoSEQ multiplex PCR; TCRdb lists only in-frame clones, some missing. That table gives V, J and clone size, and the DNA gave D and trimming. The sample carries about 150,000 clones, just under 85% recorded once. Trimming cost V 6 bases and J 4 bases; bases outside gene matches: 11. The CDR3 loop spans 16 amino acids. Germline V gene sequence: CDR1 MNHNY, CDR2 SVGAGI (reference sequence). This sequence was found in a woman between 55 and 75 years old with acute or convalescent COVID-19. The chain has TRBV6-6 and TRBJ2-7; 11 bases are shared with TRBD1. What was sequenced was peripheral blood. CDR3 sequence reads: CASRDTGQGVGYEQYF. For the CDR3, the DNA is TGTGCCAGCAGAGATACGGGACAGGGGGTCGGGTACGAGCAGTACTTC.